This passage covers 18 T cell receptor beta chains from one sample sequenced in a study of beta chain features in type 1 diabetes. Points from the study as a whole: Type 1 diabetes patients had TCRB CDR3s that were shorter (moderately but significantly so) in all four CD4+ subsets.

cDNA synthesis used the whole RNA isolate, giving expressed TCRB sequences. Only in-frame clones appear in the TCRdb table, and some are missing; sequencing was by immunoSEQ multiplex PCR. The sample shows 500,000 to 850,000 clones, around 15% of them seen only once. For these receptors, no antigen is known. Source material: naive CD4+ T cells from blood. The source is a man aged 18 to 29 with type 1 diabetes.

This clone has a handful of counts. The chain carries TRBV6-6 and TRBJ1-5; D remains unclear. The CDR3 covers 16 residues. The germline V and J ends were trimmed by 5 bases and 3 bases, with 17 bases remaining between them. Germline V gives CDR1 MNHNY, CDR2 SVGAGI (reference sequence). The CDR3 region is CASSHRDPRDNQPQHF. The CDR3 nucleotides read TGTGCCAGCAGTCACCGGGATCCTCGCGACAATCAGCCCCAGCATTTT.

The genes are TRBV2 and TRBJ2-1; D is possibly TRBD2 (6 bases). Trimming removed 6 bases from V and 6 bases from J, with 15 bases in between. This CDR3 comprises 14 residues. Germline assignment: CDR1 SNHLY and CDR2 FYNNEI. CDR3 residues: CASRLIAVFNEQFF. CDR3 nucleotide sequence: TGTGCCAGCAGGTTAATAGCGGTGTTCAATGAGCAGTTCTTC.

This clone was seen a handful of times. This chain connects TRBV7-2 to TRBJ2-3; D perhaps matches TRBD1 (6 bases). In germline, CDR1 is SGHTA, CDR2 FQGNSA. The CDR3 is 14 residues long. V shed 1 base and J shed 4 bases, with 9 bases lying between them. CDR3 protein: CASSLGPGADTQYF. CDR3 coding DNA: TGTGCCAGCAGCTTAGGCCCAGGGGCAGATACGCAGTATTTT.

This clone was counted a few times. This chain links TRBV5-4 with TRBJ2-7; TRBD2 matches 13 bases. The germline CDR1 and CDR2 sequences are SGHNT and YYREEE (reference sequence). After removal of 0 bases from V and 6 bases from J, the junction contained 6 bases not matched to a gene. The length of the CDR3 is 16 residues. The CDR3 DNA sequence: TGTGCCAGCAGCTTGGTACTAGCGGGGGGGCCGATCGAGCAGTACTTC. Its protein is CASSLVLAGGPIEQYF. The full variable domain, in which reference TRBV5-4 and TRBJ2-7 provide the parts outside the CDR3, is ETGVTQSPTHLIKTRGQQVTLRCSSQSGHNTVSWYQQALGQGPQFIFQYYREEENGRGNFPPRFSGLQFPNYSSELNVNALELDDSALYLCASSLVLAGGPIEQYFGPGTRLTVT.

Worth noting for this clone: This CDR3 is also generated by other DNA sequences in the sample. This sequence joins TRBV7-9 and TRBJ1-1, with a weak D call TRBD1 (6 bases). The CDR3 is 13 residues long. The germline V gene encodes CDR1 SEHNR and CDR2 FQNEAQ (reference sequence). V lost 5 bases to trimming and J lost 1 base, with 8 bases between them. The chain's CDR3 is CASSLGQNTEAFF. CDR3 sequence (DNA): TGTGCCAGCAGCCTGGGACAGAACACTGAAGCTTTCTTT.

This rearrangement joins TRBV4-1 to TRBJ2-7; 8 bases line up with TRBD1. V shed 4 bases and J 3 bases; nucleotides not matched to a gene: 5. CDR1 is MGHRA, CDR2 YSYEKL, per germline. The length of the CDR3 is 14 residues. CDR3 coding DNA: TGCGCCAGCAGCCGAGAGGACAGGGTCTACGAGCAGTACTTC. Translation: CASSREDRVYEQYF.

The chain is built from TRBV2 and TRBJ2-5; 12 nucleotides match TRBD2. The CDR3 runs 15 residues. Germline loops: CDR1 SNHLY, CDR2 FYNNEI. Trimming cost V 9 bases and J 7 bases; bases outside gene matches: 12. For the CDR3, the DNA is TGTGCCAGTCTAACCACTAGCGGGAGGTCGGGGACCCAGTACTTC. Residues: CASLTTSGRSGTQYF.

This clone was picked up a small number of times. The rearrangement joins TRBV29-1 to TRBJ2-3; D unclear. The V end was cut by 4 bases, the J end by 3 bases, with 11 bases between. The CDR3 length is 13 residues. Per the germline V gene, CDR1 is SQVTM and CDR2 is ANQGSEA. The CDR3, as DNA: TGCAGCGTTGCTGGGCGCGTGACAGATACGCAGTATTTT. As protein: CSVAGRVTDTQYF.

This clone was seen a handful of times. The chain employs TRBV9 and TRBJ2-7; TRBD2 agrees at 8 bases. Germline CDR1 SGDLS, CDR2 YYNGEE. The CDR3 has 17 residues. The junction had 10 bases not matched to a gene; V was cut back by 0 bases and J by 2 bases. DNA of the CDR3: TGTGCCAGCAGCGTAGCTACGGGGGGGAGCCTTCCCTACGAGCAGTACTTC. Encoded protein: CASSVATGGSLPYEQYF.

The table lists this clone with a few counts. This sequence joins TRBV30 and TRBJ1-5; a weak D match, TRBD1 (5 bases). This CDR3 is 17 amino acids long. V was cut by 1 base and J by 7 bases, with 23 bases left in between. CDR1 and CDR2 from the germline V gene are GTSNPN and SVGIG (reference sequence). CDR3 sequence reads: CAWSGDSGTDIRQPQHF. The CDR3 coding sequence is TGTGCCTGGAGTGGAGACTCAGGGACTGACATACGGCAGCCCCAGCATTTT.

In its sample, this clone was seen a few times. This sequence joins TRBV6-1 and TRBJ2-7, with 11 bases identical to TRBD2. The CDR3 is 15 residues long. Unmatched junction bases numbered 5, after V lost 3 bases and J lost 4 bases. Germline V gives CDR1 MNHNS, CDR2 SASEGT. The CDR3 loop reads CASSEASGRSYEQYF. The CDR3 DNA sequence: TGTGCCAGCAGTGAGGCTAGCGGGAGGTCGTACGAGCAGTACTTC.

J is TRBJ2-7 and V is TRBV6-1, with TRBD2 matching 10 bases. The CDR3 runs to 15 residues. The trim removed 6 bases at V and 3 bases at J, leaving 8 bases unmatched. CDR1 is MNHNS and CDR2 is SASEGT in the germline V gene. The CDR3 region is CASRPPSGSLYEQYF. CDR3 in DNA: TGTGCCAGCAGGCCTCCTAGCGGGAGTCTCTACGAGCAGTACTTC.

The chain links TRBV7-2 to TRBJ1-5; D is uncertain. Per the germline V gene, CDR1 is SGHTA and CDR2 is FQGNSA. The length of the CDR3 is 13 residues. V was cut by 1 base and J by 6 bases, with 7 bases left in between. The CDR3 reads CASSLEGLQPQHF. In nucleotides, the CDR3 is TGTGCCAGCAGCTTAGAAGGGCTTCAGCCCCAGCATTTT. Supplemented by reference TRBV7-2 and TRBJ1-5, the full variable domain reads GAGVSQSPSNKVTEKGKDVELRCDPISGHTALYWYRQSLGQGLEFLIYFQGNSAPDKSGLPSDRFSAERTGGSVSTLTIQRTQQEDSAVYLCASSLEGLQPQHFGDGTRLSIL.

The rearrangement joins TRBV5-4 to TRBJ2-5, with a tentative D call TRBD1 (6 bases). This CDR3 is built from 14 residues. The germline V gene has CDR1 SGHNT and CDR2 YYREEE (reference sequence). Trimming removed 5 bases from V and 3 bases from J, with 14 bases in between. CDR3 nucleotides: TGTGCCAGCAGTCCAAGAGGGGGAAAAGAGACCCAGTACTTC. The encoded protein is CASSPRGGKETQYF.

This clone was observed a handful of times. The chain links TRBV7-2 to TRBJ1-5; 10 positions match TRBD1. This CDR3 comprises 14 residues. The junction had 4 bases not matched to a gene; V was cut back by 5 bases and J by 6 bases. Germline CDR1 reads SGHTA; CDR2 reads FQGNSA. This CDR3 reads CASSVDRGRQPQHF. The CDR3 coding sequence is TGTGCCAGCAGCGTCGACAGGGGGCGTCAGCCCCAGCATTTT.

V is TRBV11-3 and J is TRBJ2-5; D may be TRBD1 (6 bases). Germline assignment: CDR1 SGHNT and CDR2 YENEEA. This CDR3 is 13 amino acids long. The ends were cut back, 2 bases at V and 3 bases at J, with 7 bases in the middle. The CDR3 DNA sequence: TGTGCCAGCAGCTTACGGACAGAAGAGACCCAGTACTTC. This encodes CASSLRTEETQYF.

The V call is TRBV2, the J call TRBJ2-5; D gene unclear. Germline V gene lookup returns CDR1 SNHLY and CDR2 FYNNEI. CDR3 length: 15 residues. V lost 4 bases to trimming and J lost 4 bases, with 16 bases between them. CDR3 in DNA: TGTGCCAGCAGTGCGATTTCACAGTCCTCAGAGACCCAGTACTTC. Translation: CASSAISQSSETQYF.

This clone was counted a few times. The chain links TRBV29-1 to TRBJ2-2; D not certain. The CDR3 totals 14 residues. Trimming took off 5 bases at V and 4 bases at J, with 14 bases between the two ends. Germline lookup yields CDR1 SQVTM and CDR2 ANQGSEA. CDR3 loop: CSVKVGQTTGELFF. In DNA, the CDR3 is TGCAGCGTTAAAGTTGGGCAGACCACCGGGGAGCTGTTTTTT.